This TCR beta chain emerged from a study of cytomegalovirus exposure and HLA in healthy donors (dated 2017 in TCRdb). With regard to the full study: An earlier analysis of roughly 500 of the donors reported approximately 260 Gb of sequence data and around 110 million unique TCR beta sequences obtained from around 170 million T cells. The study aimed to test whether signatures of past pathogen exposure could be identified by cataloging public T cell receptors. Typing coverage differed by locus: A, B, C, DRB1 and DQB1 were typed in about 629-630 donors, DQA1 in around 500, DPA1 in 606, and DPB1 in about 450. Rather than drawing on any new phenotypic data, the later analysis identified candidate immune exposures from TCR beta sequences and the way those sequences occurred across donors. On average, roughly 250,000 unique TCR beta nucleotide sequences were sequenced per donor among 398 genotyped donors of the cohort, with approximately 18% of those sequences being non-productive. In an earlier analysis of 587 of the donors, high-throughput TCR beta sequencing was used to judge whether each TCR beta V gene segment behaved as functional or pseudogenic. Among the roughly 400 genotyped donors, roughly 80% belonged to the genetic ancestry cluster associated with self-reported Caucasian donors. Every repertoire in the discovery cohort had been generated on one and the same sequencing platform. Roughly five DR-DQ haplotypes were handled as single units for association and clustering, since linkage in the cohort was strong. An early release covering 500 to 750 HLA-typed donors comprised approximately 300 gigabases of sequencing data and 85 million or so unique TCR sequences. In addition to the first cohort of 500 to 850 subjects, a separate validation cohort of over 90 different subjects was used. Using immunosequencing, the study profiled T cell repertoires from 500 to 800 subjects and related those repertoires to cytomegalovirus serostatus. Donor age, sex, ethnicity and CMV serostatus were collected together with the repertoire data. High-throughput TCR immunosequencing, statistical association of individual TCRs with disease status, and machine learning were combined to predict cytomegalovirus infection status. HLA typing included class I and class II loci at four-digit resolution. A later genetic analysis took genome-wide SNP genotypes for about three fifths of the 666 donors and used that subset as a discovery cohort. A later analysis re-examined previously published TCR beta repertoires from about 700 donors and added high-resolution HLA genotyping to investigate patterns of TCR occurrence. Broader findings and caveats from the paper: A further reported finding was that TCR beta sequences accurately predicted the HLA-A and HLA-B alleles for most subjects in the first cohort. In the study, roughly 160 TCR beta chains were listed as associated with cytomegalovirus. The presence/absence analyses assumed that sequencing depth was roughly uniform across donors, and that assumption may not be true. The earlier analysis of approximately 540 of the donors excluded roughly 17 rarely observed V segments, including chromosome 9 orphons, because counts were too low. The authors suggested that the approach could potentially be generalized to other disease states and immunological phenotypes. Strong co-occurrence of HLA alleles, especially DR and DQ, made assigning TCR associations to individual alleles difficult. Three of the identified cytomegalovirus-associated TCR beta chains were confirmed in vitro to be specific for cytomegalovirus antigens. Compared with the roughly 600-donor mean, donors in an Asian-associated ancestry cluster had fewer N-insertions in productive TCRs, according to a later genetic analysis. In a later analysis, HLA-associated TCR beta chains were found to be more clonally expanded and to have lower generation probabilities than equally common non-associated chains. A cluster of highly shared sequence variants was judged likely to represent a technical artifact of the sequencing pipeline. According to a later analysis, parvovirus B19, influenza, CMV and Epstein-Barr virus appeared linked to several top co-occurrence clusters. Because the 87-base-pair reads could not distinguish some IMGT-functional V segments, including TRBV6-2 and TRBV6-3, those segments were excluded. An earlier analysis of some 560 of the donors showed that most TCR beta V segments appeared in productive rearrangements either about 90% or about 30% of the time, which broadly matched IMGT annotations. Specific HLA alleles were associated with 15,000 to 20,000 TCR beta sequences at a false discovery rate of 0.05 in a later analysis. HLA typing was unavailable for some donors at each locus, so association tests used only the typed subset. In a later genetic analysis, a missense DCLRE1C variant was associated with V-gene and J-gene trimming of TCR beta chains, and the association was replicated in an independent cohort. For the cohort, immune exposure information was limited to CMV serostatus. Across donors, most TCR sequences were observed very rarely, whereas some public TCRs were present in many individuals. In a later analysis, the rate of TCR association differed among HLA loci, with DRB1 alleles having the most associated TCRs and HLA-C alleles having the fewest. Most CMV-associated TCR beta chains appeared to be HLA-restricted in a later analysis, and the HLA associations seemed to be driven largely by CMV exposure. Linkage disequilibrium might explain the correlated functional status among segregating V segments, but an unknown experimental factor could not be ruled out. Only TCR beta chains were sequenced in this cohort, and the absence of alpha or paired-chain data limited detectable features. The classifier was reported to diagnose cytomegalovirus status with high specificity and sensitivity in both the original cohort and the validation cohort.

Relative to germline, V is 3 bases shorter and J is 5 bases shorter, with 13 bases between their ends. Sequences SGHTA (CDR1) and FQGTGA (CDR2) are obtained from the germline V gene. Taken from cysteine to phenylalanine, the CDR3 has 14 residues. Solely the CDR3 DNA is kept, with 42 bases framed from the first base. The library was prepared using the immunoSEQ multiplex PCR assay. For the multiplex PCR, a mixture combining 60 forward primers for TCR Vbeta segments and 13 reverse primers for TCR Jbeta segments was used. The CDR3 region of rearranged TCR beta genes was amplified from genomic DNA by a multiplex PCR assay. Amplified TCR beta libraries were sequenced as 87-base-pair reads on the Illumina HiSeq System. In the original analysis: In a later analysis, around 80 million unique TCR beta chains were counted across the roughly 610 repertoires, and roughly 10 million of these chains were shared by at least two donors. Raw reads were error-corrected and collapsed into unique sequences by a nearest-neighbor algorithm in which closely related sequences were merged to remove PCR and sequencing errors. V, D and J gene segments were assigned by aligning CDR3 sequences to IMGT reference sequences. For a sequence to be retained, a match of at least six nucleotides was required to both a V gene segment and a J gene segment. A rearrangement counted as productive if the CDR3 had no stop codons and remained in frame with V and J, and every other rearrangement counted as non-productive. CDR3 was defined according to IMGT convention as the region running from the second conserved V-encoded cysteine to the conserved J-encoded phenylalanine. The earlier analysis of 587 of the donors excluded any sequence lacking an unambiguous match to a single V gene segment. An earlier analysis of fewer than 750 of the donors called V segments functional above 56.7% productive rearrangements and segregating when the between-donor standard deviation exceeded 5%. A statistical classification framework was built for diagnosing cytomegalovirus status from the catalog of TCR beta chain sequences. V and J gene assignment, in a later analysis, came from comparing TCR nucleotide sequences with IMGT/GENE-DB human TR gene sequences. The TCRdist pipeline was used in a later analysis to assign CDR3 sequences and most-parsimonious VDJ recombination scenarios. A later analysis defined each TCR beta chain by its CDR3 amino acid sequence plus V-gene family, and excluded reads lacking a unique V-gene family. To address suspected cross-contamination and a sequencing artifact, a later analysis removed some 620 highly shared, low-generation-probability nucleotide sequences. For each public chain, a later analysis derived a clonal expansion index from normalized ranks of inferred template counts within each repertoire. In a later analysis, generation probabilities were computed using a VDJ recombination model fitted to out-of-frame rearrangements, and the results were checked against IGoR. Hypergeometric tests were used in a later analysis to score TCR-TCR, TCR-HLA and TCR-CMV co-occurrence, with a repertoire-size bias correction applied to the TCR pairs. In a later analysis, false discovery rates were estimated by permuting HLA or CMV assignments 20 times. A later analysis grouped co-occurring TCRs with DBSCAN, adding TCRdist sequence similarity when clustering within HLA-allele-positive subsets. Repertoires with fewer than 30,000 or more than 120,000 public chains were left out of co-occurrence clustering, as were four to six repertoires with anomalous nucleotide sharing. The source is immuneACCESS, and TCRdb retained only in-frame sequences with V and J called. Part of the clones is not carried over; for the studies checked, unresolved V genes explain less than half of this, and the remainder is unexplained. The DNA gave D and trimming, while V, J and clone size come from that table. Present in this sample are approximately 91,000 clones, about 68% of which were seen just once. Clones ranked in the top ten supply roughly 2.5% of the sample.

The cohort was made up of 650 to 700 healthy bone marrow donors. Cohort members were all nominally healthy when sampled, although unrecorded immune exposures were likely present. Of the roughly 630 cohort members, about 270 had a positive CMV serostatus and 350 to 450 had a negative one, while no CMV serostatus was recorded for the donor. A peripheral blood sample was collected from each donor, and TCR beta sequencing was performed on peripheral blood mononuclear cells. The Qiagen DNeasy Blood Extraction Kit was used to extract genomic DNA from the blood cell samples. Remarks on this clone: The antigen it recognizes is unknown. There are no base qualities to consult, and no much larger clone falls within one base.

The sequence links TRBV7-3 to TRBJ1-2, with the D gene uncertain. Input material: PBMCs. The sequence was collected from a human donor in good health. In nucleotides, the sequence is TGTGCCAGCAGCTTCCCAGTTAAATTTTATGGCTACACCTTC. Translated, it gives CASSFPVKFYGYTF.